This T cell receptor beta chain derives from a study of blood T cell repertoires in COVID-19. Study context: PBMCs, B-cell-depleted T cells, or T cells were the source of the cDNA or gDNA that made up the material.

Under the authors' procedure: Nucleated cell number was recorded as an estimate derived from reference gene primer amplification. TCRdb's copy holds only in-frame clones and misses some; the assay was immunoSEQ multiplex PCR. The DNA was the basis for D and trimming; V, J and clone size are from that table. Here the sample spans about 440,000 clones, nearly 90% being singletons. Participant reports of clinical history set cohort assignment. V lost 2 bases to trimming and J lost 0 bases; unmatched junction nucleotides: 2. The CDR3 loop spans 15 amino acids. Germline values: CDR1 MNHEY, CDR2 SMNVEV (reference sequence).

This clonotype was sampled from a woman aged 18-30 years with acute COVID-19. V usage is TRBV27 and J usage is TRBJ1-2; 8 bases align to TRBD1. Material: PBMCs or T cells enriched from blood (not recorded which). This chain's CDR3 is CASSLAQGANYGYTF. In DNA, the CDR3 is TGTGCCAGCAGTTTAGCACAGGGGGCTAACTATGGCTACACCTTC.